This T cell receptor beta chain emerged from a study of shared clonotypes between healthy human individuals. Study results and limitations: Across several donors, naive CD4 shared roughly 5%, naive CD8 over 3%, memory CD4 roughly 2.5%, memory CD8 over 0.3%. Naive subsets generally had larger estimated richness than memory subsets.

Each donor was a Caucasian adult residing in Nashville, Tennessee. Notes on this clone: Its antigen remains unknown.

Every subset had its genomic DNA shared out evenly among several immunoSEQ plates. TCRdb's copy holds only in-frame clones and misses some; the assay was immunoSEQ multiplex PCR. Of some 2.3 million clones listed, over 90% are singletons. Trimming shortened V by 8 bases and J by 3 bases, and 17 bases separated the two germline ends. Per germline, CDR1 MDHEN and CDR2 SYDVKM. The CDR3 contains 14 residues. The sequencing sample was made of naive CD4+ T cells from PBMCs. Subset denoted: CD45RA+ positively selected. The TCR sequence derives from a man aged 18-30 years in good health. Some clones in this sample may be carry-over from other donors' samples. This sequence joins TRBV28 and TRBJ2-7; possibly TRBD2 for D (6 bases). The DNA of the CDR3 is TGTGCCAGCCGAAGATTTAGCGGAAACTACGAGCAGTACTTC. Residues: CASRRFSGNYEQYF. The full variable domain, its missing parts supplied by reference TRBV28 and TRBJ2-7, is DVKVTQSSRYLVKRTGEKVFLECVQDMDHENMFWYRQDPGLGLRLIYFSYDVKMKEKGDIPEGYSVSREKKERFSLILESASTNQTSMYLCASRRFSGNYEQYFGPGTRLTVT.